The 9 T cell receptor beta chains listed next were all sequenced from one sample in a study of cytomegalovirus exposure and HLA in healthy donors. The study ran its PCR with 60 Vbeta and 13 Jbeta primers. Sequencing was performed with immunoSEQ multiplex PCR; in TCRdb, only in-frame clones are kept and a portion is missing. The sample gives some 200,000 clones, around 75% of which show up once; 6.3% is in the top ten. The sample consisted of PBMCs. These receptors all come from a man between 35 and 55 years old in good health and CMV-seropositive.

The chain joins TRBV9 to TRBJ2-2; D not resolved. Per germline, CDR1 SGDLS and CDR2 YYNGEE. With 0 bases removed from V and 6 bases from J, the gap between germline ends came to 12 bases. This CDR3 comprises 15 residues. CDR3 DNA: TGTGCCAGCAGCGTAGTCCCGCATGGAGCCGGGGAGCTGTTTTTT. This encodes CASSVVPHGAGELFF.

This clone was observed a few times. The CDR3 is CAWSVWGRISYNEQFF. The CDR3 nucleotides are TGTGCCTGGAGTGTATGGGGGCGAATTTCCTACAATGAGCAGTTCTTC. J is TRBJ2-1 and V is TRBV30; a weak D match, TRBD1 (6 bases). CDR1 is GTSNPN, CDR2 SVGIG, per germline (reference sequence). The CDR3 sequence is 16 residues long. V dropped 0 bases and J dropped 1 base, with 13 bases sitting between them.

The CDR3 sequence: CASTNWGRDIQYF. The CDR3 nucleotides read TGTGCCAGCACCAATTGGGGGAGGGACATTCAGTACTTC. J is TRBJ2-4 and V is TRBV21-1; the DNA was not compared with TRBD2, the D call given in the table. TRBV21-1 is a recognized pseudogene. CDR3 length equals 13 residues.

V and J are TRBV15 and TRBJ2-2; tentatively, D is TRBD1 (6 bases). Germline loops: CDR1 LNHNV, CDR2 YYDKDF (reference sequence). The CDR3 is made up of 15 amino acids. Deletions cut 8 bases from V and 6 bases from J, with 19 bases between. CDR3 in amino acids: CATFDGTRRSGELFF. The CDR3 DNA follows: TGTGCCACCTTTGACGGGACACGAAGATCCGGGGAGCTGTTTTTT.

In this sample, this clone turned up once. This rearrangement joins TRBV19 to TRBJ1-5; 8 bases agree with TRBD1. CDR1 LNHDA and CDR2 SQIVND come from the germline V gene (reference sequence). The CDR3 sequence is 15 residues long. V lost 5 bases, J lost 6 bases, and 9 bases stayed unmatched. Written as DNA, the CDR3 is TGTGCCAGTAGTGTCTACAGGGGGTCCACTCAGCCCCAGCATTTT. Translated: CASSVYRGSTQPQHF.

This clone was detected only once. The V gene is TRBV5-6, the J gene TRBJ1-1; possible D gene TRBD1, 5 bases. V dropped 7 bases and J dropped 1 base, with 14 bases sitting between them. The germline V gene has CDR1 SGHDT and CDR2 YYEEEE. The CDR3 runs to 14 residues. CDR3: CASFKWGGNTEAFF. CDR3 bases: TGTGCCAGCTTCAAGTGGGGGGGGAACACTGAAGCTTTCTTT. Full variable domain (remainder filled in from reference TRBV5-6 and TRBJ1-1): DAGVTQSPTHLIKTRGQQVTLRCSPKSGHDTVSWYQQALGQGPQFIFQYYEEEERQRGNFPDRFSGHQFPNYSSELNVNALLLGDSALYLCASFKWGGNTEAFFGQGTRLTVV.

The V and J genes are TRBV6-5 and TRBJ2-3, with TRBD2 matching over 8 bases. This CDR3 spans 15 amino acids. Germline lookup yields CDR1 MNHEY and CDR2 SVGAGI. V lost 1 base and J lost 2; bases outside the gene matches: 2. The chain's CDR3 is CASSYLLADTDTQYF. The CDR3 region has the DNA TGTGCCAGCAGTTACTTACTAGCGGACACAGATACGCAGTATTTT.

V usage is TRBV7-9 and J usage is TRBJ1-1; D not resolved. V was pared by 3 bases and J by 11 bases, with 22 bases between. The CDR3 covers 15 residues. In germline, CDR1 is SEHNR, CDR2 FQNEAQ (reference sequence). CDR3: CASSLEEGTRNGAFF. DNA of the CDR3: TGTGCCAGCAGCTTGGAGGAGGGCACGCGAAATGGGGCTTTCTTT.

The chain combines TRBV9 with TRBJ1-5; 9 nucleotides agree with TRBD1. The V gene's germline CDR1 is SGDLS and CDR2 YYNGEE. The CDR3 extends over 20 amino acids. Trimming at V came to 2 bases and at J to 0 bases, leaving 15 bases not matched to a gene. CDR3 sequence (DNA): TGTGCCAGCAGCGTTTTGGGCCGGACAGGGGACCGTTATAGCAATCAGCCCCAGCATTTT. This encodes CASSVLGRTGDRYSNQPQHF.